This T cell receptor beta chain was observed in a study of shared clonotypes between healthy human individuals. Study-level background: Sampling drew on donors who were a couple of women and three men aged 18 to 49. General study findings and limits: The study found roughly 5% of naive CD4 clonotypes shared across a few donors.

CDR1 and CDR2 (germline): SGHRS, YFSETQ. This CDR3 has 16 amino acids. Trimming took off 4 bases at V and 7 bases at J, with 21 bases between the two ends. Deep was the level used in running the assay. Measured with immunoSEQ multiplex PCR; TCRdb has only the in-frame clones, and not every one. The sample has approximately 1.4 million clones; under 99% are singletons. A split of CD4+ cells into CD45RA+ naive and CD45RA-negative memory subsets was performed. Regarding this clone: The antigen remains undetermined.

The genes are TRBV5-1 and TRBJ2-1; D is tentatively TRBD1 or TRBD2 (6 bases each). This clonotype originated in a man aged 30 to 39 in good health. Sequenced input: naive CD4+ T cells sorted from blood. This sample's subset: CD45RA+ positively selected. The CDR3 loop is CASSIYGAVGGNEQFF. The CDR3 DNA follows: TGCGCCAGCAGCATCTACGGGGCTGTAGGGGGGAATGAGCAGTTCTTC.